These 14 T cell receptor beta chains were sequenced from one sample in a study of cytomegalovirus exposure and HLA in healthy donors (dated by TCRdb to between 2016 and 2019). Library prep was done by the immunoSEQ multiplex PCR assay. A mixture of 60 forward primers for TCR Vbeta segments and 13 reverse primers for TCR Jbeta segments was used in the multiplex PCR. The clones in this table, taken by TCRdb from immuneACCESS, are in-frame only. Not every clone is retained; where verified, under half of the shortfall comes from an unresolved V gene, and the cause of the rest is unknown. This sample holds approximately 200,000 clones; 80% to 85% were observed only once. About 0.25% of the sample goes to the ten largest clones. Sequenced sample: PBMCs. The receptors were sampled from a boy between 10 and 17 years old in good health and CMV-seronegative.

CDR3 sequence (DNA): TGTGCCAGCAGCTCCCGCCCGGGGGGGAGGGACACCGGGGAGCTGTTTTTT. Encoded protein: CASSSRPGGRDTGELFF. The chain has TRBV9 and TRBJ2-2, with 8 bases that match TRBD2. The CDR3 extends over 17 amino acids. Losses at the gene ends were 4 bases for V and 3 bases for J; bases not matched to a gene: 11. Looked up from germline, CDR1 is SGDLS and CDR2 is YYNGEE. The full variable domain, its missing parts supplied by reference TRBV9 and TRBJ2-2, is DSGVTQTPKHLITATGQRVTLRCSPRSGDLSVYWYQQSLDQGLQFLIQYYNGEERAKGNILERFSAQQFPDLHSELNLSSLELGDSALYFCASSSRPGGRDTGELFFGEGSRLTVL.

The J gene is TRBJ2-3, the V gene TRBV29-1; 7 bases fit TRBD2. The CDR3 length is 14 residues. With V trimmed by 5 bases and J by 4 bases, 9 bases remained unmatched. Germline CDR1 reads SQVTM; CDR2 reads ANQGSEA. The CDR3 region is CSVRLGRSPDTQYF. For the CDR3, the DNA is TGCAGCGTTCGACTCGGGAGGTCCCCAGATACGCAGTATTTT.

This rearrangement joins TRBV7-2 to TRBJ2-7; D call uncertain. The germline V and J ends were trimmed by 5 bases and 2 bases, with 10 bases remaining between them. Germline V CDR1 and CDR2: SGHTA, FQGNSA. The CDR3 has 13 amino acids. Written as DNA, the CDR3 is TGTGCCAGCAGCACAGACGAGACCTACGAGCAGTACTTC. Residues: CASSTDETYEQYF.

The V call is TRBV14, the J call TRBJ2-3; 7 nucleotides match TRBD1. Germline V gives CDR1 SGHDN, CDR2 FVKESK. This CDR3 contains 14 residues. V lost 4 bases to trimming and J lost 6 bases; unmatched junction nucleotides: 7. CDR3 loop: CASSLTGSGDTQYF. In DNA form, the CDR3 reads TGTGCCAGCAGCCTGACAGGGTCCGGGGATACGCAGTATTTT.

This CDR3 is CASRRDRGGYQPQHF. In DNA, the CDR3 is TGTGCCAGCAGACGCGACAGGGGTGGTTATCAGCCCCAGCATTTT. The rearrangement joins TRBV28 to TRBJ1-5; 8 bases line up with TRBD1. The V gene end was trimmed by 6 bases and the J gene end by 5 bases; junction bases not matched to a gene: 9. CDR1 and CDR2 (germline): MDHEN, SYDVKM. The CDR3 covers 15 residues. Drawing the rest from reference TRBV28 and TRBJ1-5, the complete variable domain is DVKVTQSSRYLVKRTGEKVFLECVQDMDHENMFWYRQDPGLGLRLIYFSYDVKMKEKGDIPEGYSVSREKKERFSLILESASTNQTSMYLCASRRDRGGYQPQHFGDGTRLSIL.

The rearrangement uses TRBV9 and TRBJ2-3; TRBD2 matches 11 bases. The germline V gene has CDR1 SGDLS and CDR2 YYNGEE. The CDR3 loop spans 16 amino acids. The V segment lost 4 bases and the J segment 5 bases; nucleotides outside the gene matches: 9. The CDR3 loop reads CASSFSVTSGGDTQYF. CDR3 DNA sequence: TGTGCCAGCAGCTTCTCTGTAACTAGCGGGGGAGATACGCAGTATTTT.

The gene calls are TRBV27 and TRBJ2-3, with TRBD1 matching 8 bases. In germline, CDR1 is MNHEY, CDR2 SMNVEV (reference sequence). The CDR3 is 17 residues long. V lost 5 bases, J lost 1 base, and 11 bases stayed unmatched. DNA of the CDR3: TGTGCCAGCAGTCCCTCCCGCAGGGGGCCCGGCACAGATACGCAGTATTTT. Its protein product is CASSPSRRGPGTDTQYF.

The J gene is TRBJ1-5, the V gene TRBV7-2; 8 positions match TRBD1. The CDR3 extends over 18 amino acids. Germline V gene sequence: CDR1 SGHTA, CDR2 FQGNSA. The V segment lost 5 bases and the J segment 7 bases; nucleotides outside the gene matches: 19. The CDR3 is CASSLEVSGGRSGQPQHF. In DNA, the CDR3 is TGTGCCAGCAGCCTGGAGGTATCAGGGGGCAGATCGGGGCAGCCCCAGCATTTT.

This clone has only one observation. This sequence joins TRBV6-5 and TRBJ1-1; TRBD1 aligns across 10 bases. CDR3 length: 13 residues. Trimming cost V 6 bases and J 6 bases; bases outside gene matches: 4. CDR1 and CDR2 (germline): MNHEY, SVGAGI. In DNA form, the CDR3 reads TGTGCCAGCAGACGACAGGGGGCCCCTGAAGCTTTCTTT. Protein product: CASRRQGAPEAFF.

V gene TRBV30 combines with J gene TRBJ2-1; D possibly corresponds to TRBD2 (5 bases). The CDR3 length is 12 residues. Trimming left V 4 bases short and J 3 bases short, with 7 bases between. CDR1 and CDR2 (germline): GTSNPN, SVGIG (reference sequence). In DNA form, the CDR3 reads TGTGCCTGGACGGGGTACTACAATGAGCAGTTCTTC. Translating gives CAWTGYYNEQFF.

This clone was seen a handful of times. The chain recombines TRBV9 with TRBJ2-7, with 10 bases matching TRBD2. The CDR3 is 15 residues long. The germline CDR1 and CDR2 sequences are SGDLS and YYNGEE. The V gene end was trimmed by 0 bases and the J gene end by 3 bases; junction bases not matched to a gene: 3. The CDR3 DNA reads TGTGCCAGCAGCGTAGCTCCTAGCGGGAGCTACGAGCAGTACTTC. Amino acid sequence: CASSVAPSGSYEQYF.

The CDR3 DNA is TGTGCCAGCAGCTTAGCGGGCAGGGTCTCCTACAATGAGCAGTTCTTC. It specifies CASSLAGRVSYNEQFF. The rearrangement links TRBV7-6 to TRBJ2-1; tentatively, D is TRBD1 (5 bases). V was shortened by 0 bases and J by 0 bases, with 9 bases between the two germline ends. The germline V gene has CDR1 SGHVS and CDR2 FNYEAQ. The CDR3 spans 16 residues.

The V gene is TRBV2, the J gene TRBJ2-3, with TRBD2 matching 13 bases. Germline CDR1 and CDR2: SNHLY and FYNNEI. CDR3 length: 14 amino acids. V lost 5 bases and J lost 10; bases outside the gene matches: 6. CDR3 nucleotide sequence: TGTGCCAGCAGTTCACTAGCGGGAGGGGGGTCGCAGTATTTT. Translating it yields CASSSLAGGGSQYF.

The gene calls are TRBV7-9 and TRBJ2-3; the D is unclear. Between the trimmed V and J ends, which lost 6 bases and 2 bases, there was a span of 6 bases. This CDR3 is 12 amino acids long. The V gene's germline CDR1 is SEHNR and CDR2 FQNEAQ (reference sequence). CDR3: CASRPDTDTQYF. CDR3 in DNA: TGTGCCAGCAGACCAGACACAGATACGCAGTATTTT.